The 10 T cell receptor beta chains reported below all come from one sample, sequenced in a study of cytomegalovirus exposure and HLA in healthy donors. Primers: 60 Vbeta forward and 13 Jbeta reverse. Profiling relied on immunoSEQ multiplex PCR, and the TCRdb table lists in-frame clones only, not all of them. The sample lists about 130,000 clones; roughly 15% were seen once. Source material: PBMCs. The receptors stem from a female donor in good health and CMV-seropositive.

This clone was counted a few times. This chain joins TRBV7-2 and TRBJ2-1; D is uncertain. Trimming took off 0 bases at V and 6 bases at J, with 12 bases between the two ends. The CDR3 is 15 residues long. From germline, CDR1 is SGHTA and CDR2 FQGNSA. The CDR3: CASSLASPNPNEQFF. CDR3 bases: TGTGCCAGCAGCTTAGCTAGCCCGAATCCCAATGAGCAGTTCTTC. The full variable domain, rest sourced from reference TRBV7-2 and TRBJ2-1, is GAGVSQSPSNKVTEKGKDVELRCDPISGHTALYWYRQSLGQGLEFLIYFQGNSAPDKSGLPSDRFSAERTGGSVSTLTIQRTQQEDSAVYLCASSLASPNPNEQFFGPGTRLTVL.

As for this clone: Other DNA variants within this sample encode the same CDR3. CDR3: CASSLRQGNEKLFF. The CDR3 DNA reads as TGTGCCAGCAGCTTGAGACAGGGTAATGAAAAACTGTTTTTT. This chain joins TRBV7-9 and TRBJ1-4, with TRBD1 identical over 7 bases. V was clipped by 3 bases and J by 4 bases; unmatched bases: 2. In germline, CDR1 is SEHNR, CDR2 FQNEAQ (reference sequence). The CDR3 is 14 residues long.

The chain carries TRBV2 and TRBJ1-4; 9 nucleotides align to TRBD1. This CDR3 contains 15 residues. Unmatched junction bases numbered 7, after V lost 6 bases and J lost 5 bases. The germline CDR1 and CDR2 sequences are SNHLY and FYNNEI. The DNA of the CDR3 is TGTGCCAGCAGCACCAAGGACAGGGGAAATGAAAAACTGTTTTTT. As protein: CASSTKDRGNEKLFF.

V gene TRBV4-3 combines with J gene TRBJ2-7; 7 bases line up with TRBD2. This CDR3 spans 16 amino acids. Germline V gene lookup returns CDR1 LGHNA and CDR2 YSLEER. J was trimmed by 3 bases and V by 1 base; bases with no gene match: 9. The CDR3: CASSQGWGTGGYEQYF. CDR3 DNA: TGCGCCAGCAGCCAAGGATGGGGGACGGGGGGCTACGAGCAGTACTTC.

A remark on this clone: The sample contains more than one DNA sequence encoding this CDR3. CDR3 DNA: TGTGCCAGCAGCTACGGGACAGGGGTCTCTGGAAACACCATATATTTT. Protein sequence: CASSYGTGVSGNTIYF. V usage is TRBV6-5 and J usage is TRBJ1-3; 10 nucleotides agree with TRBD1. The junction had 5 bases not matched to a gene; V was cut back by 6 bases and J by 0 bases. CDR3 size: 16 residues. Germline CDR1 and CDR2: MNHEY and SVGAGI.

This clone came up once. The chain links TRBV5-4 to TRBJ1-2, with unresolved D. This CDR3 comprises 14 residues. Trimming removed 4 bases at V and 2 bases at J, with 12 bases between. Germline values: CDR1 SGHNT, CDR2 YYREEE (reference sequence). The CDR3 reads CASSRETPNYGYTF. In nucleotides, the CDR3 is TGTGCCAGCAGCCGGGAGACACCAAACTATGGCTACACCTTC.

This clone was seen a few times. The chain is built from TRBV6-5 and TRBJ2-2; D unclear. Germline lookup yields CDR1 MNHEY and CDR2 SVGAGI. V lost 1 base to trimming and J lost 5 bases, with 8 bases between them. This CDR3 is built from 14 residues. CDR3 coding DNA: TGTGCCAGCAGTTACTGGCACCCTACCGGGGAGCTGTTTTTT. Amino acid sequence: CASSYWHPTGELFF.

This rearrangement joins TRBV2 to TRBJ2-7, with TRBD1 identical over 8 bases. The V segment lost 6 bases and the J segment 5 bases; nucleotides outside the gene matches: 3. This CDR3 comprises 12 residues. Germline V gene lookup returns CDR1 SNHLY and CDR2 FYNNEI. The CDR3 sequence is CASRDRGHEQYF. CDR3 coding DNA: TGTGCCAGCAGAGACAGGGGCCACGAGCAGTACTTC.

The CDR3 DNA reads as TGTGCCAGCAGTTTAAGCGGTAGCGGATACTACGAGCAGTACTTC. This encodes CASSLSGSGYYEQYF. The chain uses TRBV28 and TRBJ2-7, with D tentatively TRBD2 (6 bases). The germline V gene encodes CDR1 MDHEN and CDR2 SYDVKM. Deletions cut 2 bases from V and 3 bases from J, with 14 bases between. The CDR3 has 15 amino acids.

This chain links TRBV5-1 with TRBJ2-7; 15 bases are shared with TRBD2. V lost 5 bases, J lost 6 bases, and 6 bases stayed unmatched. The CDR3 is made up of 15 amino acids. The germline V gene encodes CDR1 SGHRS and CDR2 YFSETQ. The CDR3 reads CASRGQGLAGGEQYF. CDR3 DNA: TGCGCCAGCAGGGGACAGGGACTAGCGGGAGGCGAGCAGTACTTC.